This is a list of T cell receptor beta chains from one sample in a study of cytomegalovirus exposure and HLA in healthy donors. Produced via immunoSEQ multiplex PCR; TCRdb's table is partial and in-frame only. The sample has about 120,000 clones; around 70% are singletons. The sequencing sample was made of PBMCs. The receptors were gathered from a woman aged 40-49 years in good health and CMV-seropositive. CDR3s include the opening cysteine and the closing phenylalanine or tryptophan.

cdr3_aa	cdr3_length	v_call	j_call
CASSPQTGTLGYTF	14	TRBV27	TRBJ1-2
CASSRDRARGGCSWEQYF	18	TRBV4-2	TRBJ2-7
CASSPQGNTEAFF	13	TRBV27	TRBJ1-1
CASSYPRRGLETQYF	15	TRBV6-5	TRBJ2-5
CASKVRRINEKLFF	14	TRBV19	TRBJ1-4
CASSQEAYGYTF	12	TRBV14	TRBJ1-2
CASTYKGVYEQYF	13	TRBV2	TRBJ2-7
CSAGQARGYTF	11	TRBV29-1	TRBJ1-2
CASNLGTSTDEQFF	14	TRBV10-2	TRBJ2-1
CASSQDESGNTEAFF	15	TRBV4-3	TRBJ1-1
CAISGGGSSNYGYTF	15	TRBV10-3	TRBJ1-2
CASSASGGGTDTQYF	15	TRBV9	TRBJ2-3
CSVAGGGHYNEQFF	14	TRBV29-1	TRBJ2-1
CASSWDGQNTGELFF	15	TRBV5-4	TRBJ2-2
CASSPGTVLNTEAFF	15	TRBV7-6	TRBJ1-1
CASSLDRAGYEQYF	14	TRBV5-1	TRBJ2-7
CASSSSGTAVNSPLHF	16	TRBV11-2	TRBJ1-6
CASSRLLAGGDTQYF	15	TRBV6-5	TRBJ2-3
CASSLTRDRVNSPLHF	16	TRBV7-2	TRBJ1-6
CAGGGSGNTIYF	12	TRBV11-2	TRBJ1-3
CATGLQSFYEQYF	13	TRBV10-3	TRBJ2-7
CSGGTFQAGGYGYTF	15	TRBV29-1	TRBJ1-2
CASSQWTGPYNEQFF	15	TRBV6-4	TRBJ2-1
CASKGTLNTGELFF	14	TRBV6-1	TRBJ2-2
CASSQAGVQYF	11	TRBV14	TRBJ2-7
CASSFSGTDINYGYTF	16	TRBV7-8	TRBJ1-2
CASSPGEGRGINSPLHF	17	TRBV5-1	TRBJ1-6
CSVSHRDLNYEQYF	14	TRBV29-1	TRBJ2-7
CASSQAPQGAYNEQFF	16	TRBV4-3	TRBJ2-1
CASSPSGDSNQPQHF	15	TRBV18	TRBJ1-5
CASSVDGSYEQYF	13	TRBV5-1	TRBJ2-7
CASSLRTGGQPQHF	14	TRBV2	TRBJ1-5
CASSPPGGSYNEQFF	15	TRBV18	TRBJ2-1
CASSVEFGTGVYEQYF	16	TRBV9	TRBJ2-7
CAISEEGVSEKLFF	14	TRBV10-3	TRBJ1-4
CSGGRGNGGTGELFF	15	TRBV29-1	TRBJ2-2
CASSLTGAGTYSNQPQHF	18	TRBV7-8	TRBJ1-5